Presented here are 2 T cell receptor beta chains from one specimen sequenced in a study of blood T cell repertoires in COVID-19. TCRdb's copy holds only in-frame clones and misses some; the assay was immunoSEQ multiplex PCR. Of tens of thousands of clones listed, roughly 90% are singletons. The sample taken for sequencing was peripheral blood. Receptors originate from a woman of 80 years or more with acute or convalescent COVID-19.

The rearrangement joins TRBV11-2 to TRBJ1-1; 10 positions match TRBD1. The CDR3 loop spans 15 amino acids. V shed 4 bases, J shed 6 bases, and the junction held 8 bases outside the gene matches. The germline CDR1 and CDR2 sequences are SGHAT and FQNNGV. The CDR3 DNA is TGTGCCAGCAGCTATACCGGGACAGGGGACGCTGAAGCTTTCTTT. As protein: CASSYTGTGDAEAFF.

This rearrangement joins TRBV4-2 to TRBJ2-3; 10 nucleotides align to TRBD2. The germline gives CDR1 LGHNA, CDR2 YNFKEQ. The CDR3 runs to 17 residues. V lost 0 bases to trimming and J lost 6 bases; unmatched junction nucleotides: 9. The CDR3 nucleotides read TGTGCCAGCAGCCAAGATCGAGCGGGAGGGCCGTCGGATACGCAGTATTTT. Its protein product is CASSQDRAGGPSDTQYF.